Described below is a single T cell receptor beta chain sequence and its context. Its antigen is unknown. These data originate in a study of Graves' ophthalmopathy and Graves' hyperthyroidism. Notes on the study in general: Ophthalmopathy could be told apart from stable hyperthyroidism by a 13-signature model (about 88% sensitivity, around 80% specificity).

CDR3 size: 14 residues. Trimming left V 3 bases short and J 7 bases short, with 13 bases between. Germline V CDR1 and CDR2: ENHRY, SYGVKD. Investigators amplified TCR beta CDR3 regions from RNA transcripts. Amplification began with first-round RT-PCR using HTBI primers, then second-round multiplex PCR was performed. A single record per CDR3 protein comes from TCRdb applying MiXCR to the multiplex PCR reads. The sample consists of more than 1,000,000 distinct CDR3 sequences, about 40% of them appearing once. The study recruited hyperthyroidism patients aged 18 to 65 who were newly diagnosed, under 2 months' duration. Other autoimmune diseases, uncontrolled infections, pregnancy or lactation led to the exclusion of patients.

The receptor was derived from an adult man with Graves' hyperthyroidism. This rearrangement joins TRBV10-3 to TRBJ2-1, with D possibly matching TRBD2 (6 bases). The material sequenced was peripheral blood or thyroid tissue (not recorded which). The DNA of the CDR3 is TGTGCCATCAGTGAACCTAGCGTCAGGAATGAGCAGTTCTTC. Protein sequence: CAISEPSVRNEQFF.